This T cell receptor (beta chain) was retrieved from a study of cytomegalovirus exposure and HLA in healthy donors. The wider study: Tens of millions of unique TCR sequences came from HLA-typed donors in an early release. Whole-study findings and limits: Among the sequence variants, a highly shared cluster was likely an artifact of sequencing. The sole available immune exposure information was CMV serostatus. Some V segments, TRBV6-2 and TRBV6-3 among them, were indistinguishable and were therefore excluded.

There are 16 residues in the CDR3. Germline-derived CDR1 and CDR2 are SGHAT and FQNNGV. With 6 bases removed from V and 7 bases from J, the gap between germline ends came to 21 bases. This clone was picked up a small number of times. What it recognizes is unknown. Amplification used 60 Vbeta primers and 13 Jbeta primers. Using immunoSEQ multiplex PCR, the repertoire was profiled, and TCRdb retains in-frame clones only, with some absent. The sample contains around 150,000 clones, more than 80% of which appear only once. Material: PBMCs. The V and J genes are TRBV11-2 and TRBJ2-2; D is perhaps TRBD1 (7 bases). The TCR comes from a woman in her thirties in good health and CMV-seropositive. CDR3 in amino acids: CASRARGTVVYGELFF. Written as DNA, the CDR3 is TGTGCCAGCAGAGCTCGGGGGACAGTGGTTTACGGGGAGCTGTTTTTT.